Below, 21 T cell receptor beta chains from the same sample are listed, as sequenced in a study of regulatory and conventional T cells in RAG deficiency. Regulatory T cells were sorted from blood as CD4+ CD25-high CD127-low cells. Sequencing used immunoSEQ multiplex PCR; TCRdb keeps in-frame clones, though not all of them. This table holds several thousand clones, approximately 94% found once. These data also featured in a second study, about regulatory T cells. As reported in that work: Amplification used 52 TRBV primers and 13 TRBJ primers.

The sample comprised CD127- CD25+ CD4+ Tregs sorted from blood. The receptors come from a human donor in good health.

The chain uses TRBV18 and TRBJ1-1; TRBD1 is a possible D gene (6 bases). The CDR3 loop spans 15 amino acids. V shed 4 bases and J shed 6 bases, with 18 bases lying between them. Germline V gene lookup returns CDR1 KGHSH and CDR2 LQKENI. The CDR3: CASSLSQGIPAEAFF. The CDR3 region has the DNA TGTGCCAGCTCACTTTCGCAGGGGATCCCCGCTGAAGCTTTCTTT.

The rearrangement uses TRBV7-9 and TRBJ2-6; unclear D gene. The V and J ends lost 5 bases and 0 bases respectively, with 8 bases between them. The CDR3 runs to 15 residues. CDR1 and CDR2 from the germline V gene are SEHNR and FQNEAQ (reference sequence). In DNA, the CDR3 is TGTGCCAGCAGCATCCCTATCTCTGGGGCCAACGTCCTGACTTTC. Amino acid sequence: CASSIPISGANVLTF.

This clone appeared a single time. The chain links TRBV7-8 to TRBJ1-2; TRBD1 might be the D (6 bases). Germline assignment: CDR1 SGHVS and CDR2 FQNEAQ. This CDR3 comprises 13 residues. Trimming removed 5 bases from V and 8 bases from J, with 15 bases in between. Written as DNA, the CDR3 is TGTGCCAGCAGCCGTTACAGGGATTCCGGCTACACCTTC. The encoded protein is CASSRYRDSGYTF.

J is TRBJ2-2 and V is TRBV5-4; D is possibly TRBD1 (6 bases). Germline lookup yields CDR1 SGHNT and CDR2 YYREEE (reference sequence). The CDR3 spans 13 residues. Trimming took 7 bases from V and 4 from J, leaving 11 bases between them. This chain's CDR3 is CASGPRGTGELFF. In DNA, the CDR3 is TGTGCCAGCGGCCCCAGGGGCACCGGGGAGCTGTTTTTT.

The chain couples TRBV5-1 to TRBJ1-6; perhaps TRBD1 as D (6 bases). CDR1 is SGHRS, CDR2 YFSETQ, per germline. The V end was cut by 6 bases, the J end by 6 bases, with 16 bases between. CDR3 size: 15 residues. This CDR3 is CASTTDGQPNSPLHF. CDR3 in DNA: TGCGCCAGCACGACCGATGGACAGCCTAATTCACCCCTCCACTTT. Full variable domain (remainder filled in from reference TRBV5-1 and TRBJ1-6): KAGVTQTPRYLIKTRGQQVTLSCSPISGHRSVSWYQQTPGQGLQFLFEYFSETQRNKGNFPGRFSGRQFSNSRSEMNVSTLELGDSALYLCASTTDGQPNSPLHFGNGTRLTVT.

This clone was found once. The rearrangement links TRBV5-1 to TRBJ2-3; a possible D gene is TRBD1 (6 bases). Germline CDR1 SGHRS, CDR2 YFSETQ. Deletions cut 7 bases from V and 4 bases from J, with 10 bases between. This CDR3 is built from 12 residues. The CDR3 reads CASGTGPDTQYF. CDR3 DNA: TGCGCCAGCGGAACAGGGCCAGATACGCAGTATTTT.

The chain employs TRBV6-1 and TRBJ1-1; a possible D gene is TRBD1 (5 bases). V shed 4 bases and J shed 1 base, with 7 bases lying between them. This CDR3 contains 13 residues. In germline, CDR1 is MNHNS, CDR2 SASEGT. CDR3 amino acids: CASSGTRNTEAFF. The CDR3 bases are TGTGCCAGCAGTGGGACAAGGAACACTGAAGCTTTCTTT.

The J gene is TRBJ2-3, the V gene TRBV20-1; D unclear. Germline assignment: CDR1 DFQATT and CDR2 SNEGSKA (reference sequence). V lost 1 base and J lost 8, with 7 bases in between. The CDR3 spans 11 residues. CDR3 region: CSARASGTQYF. The CDR3, as DNA: TGCAGTGCTAGAGCGTCAGGTACGCAGTATTTT.

This clone appeared once. This chain joins TRBV11-1 and TRBJ2-3; tentative D call: TRBD2 (6 bases). Germline V gene sequence: CDR1 SGHAT, CDR2 FQDESV (reference sequence). This CDR3 contains 17 residues. V was pared by 5 bases and J by 3 bases, with 21 bases between. The CDR3 region has the DNA TGTGCCAGCAGCGGCCGGACCTCGGGAGTTCGTACAGATACGCAGTATTTT. It encodes CASSGRTSGVRTDTQYF.

The V call is TRBV6-5, the J call TRBJ1-4, with D tentatively TRBD1 (5 bases). The CDR3 is 16 residues long. Trimming took off 2 bases at V and 0 bases at J, with 10 bases between the two ends. Germline CDR1 reads MNHEY; CDR2 reads SVGAGI. CDR3 coding DNA: TGTGCCAGCAGTTACCGCAGGGTGACAACTAATGAAAAACTGTTTTTT. It specifies CASSYRRVTTNEKLFF.

The DNA for the CDR3 is TGTGCCAGCAGTTACCAGAGGACATATGAAGCTTTCTTT. Protein: CASSYQRTYEAFF. The J gene is TRBJ1-1, the V gene TRBV6-5; TRBD1 is a possible D gene (5 bases). The CDR3 is 13 residues long. Deletions cut 2 bases from V and 7 bases from J, with 11 bases between. The germline CDR1 and CDR2 sequences are MNHEY and SVGAGI.

Concerning this clone: At one of its ends the junction is not consistent with the germline gene, which may arise from a read error. The chain combines TRBV11-3 with TRBJ1-1; D is undetermined. Germline loops: CDR1 SGHNT, CDR2 YENEEA. The CDR3 runs 16 residues. CDR3 nucleotides: TGTGCCAGCAGCCTAGAAGATGCGGAAGGGAACACTGAAGCTTTCTTT. Its translation is CASSLEDAEGNTEAFF.

The chain recombines TRBV9 with TRBJ2-2, with unresolved D. The CDR3 is 15 amino acids. Germline lookup yields CDR1 SGDLS and CDR2 YYNGEE. The V end was cut by 0 bases, the J end by 3 bases, with 9 bases between. The CDR3 coding sequence is TGTGCCAGCAGCGTAGCTTCGGGTTACACCGGGGAGCTGTTTTTT. Its translation is CASSVASGYTGELFF.

V gene TRBV5-4 combines with J gene TRBJ2-3; possibly TRBD2 for D (6 bases). Deletions cut 0 bases from V and 4 bases from J, with 9 bases between. The CDR3 covers 14 residues. Germline V gene sequence: CDR1 SGHNT, CDR2 YYREEE (reference sequence). CDR3 DNA: TGTGCCAGCAGCTTGGCGGAGGGAGCAGATACGCAGTATTTT. Its protein is CASSLAEGADTQYF.

The chain recombines TRBV18 with TRBJ2-4; 7 bases agree with TRBD1. Unmatched junction bases numbered 0, after V lost 4 bases and J lost 6 bases. The germline gives CDR1 KGHSH, CDR2 LQKENI. The CDR3 has 12 residues. CDR3 DNA sequence: TGTGCCAGCTCACGACAGGGAAACATTCAGTACTTC. Its protein is CASSRQGNIQYF.

This clone appeared once. The chain uses TRBV6-1 and TRBJ1-6; D gene unclear. V lost 5 bases to trimming and J lost 6 bases, with 11 bases between them. The CDR3 sequence is 14 residues long. Germline-derived CDR1 and CDR2 are MNHNS and SASEGT. The CDR3 here is CASSPTVANSPLHF. In DNA, the CDR3 is TGTGCCAGCAGTCCAACAGTTGCTAATTCACCCCTCCACTTT.

The chain employs TRBV6-5 and TRBJ2-1; TRBD2 agrees at 11 bases. The CDR3 sequence is 15 residues long. The V and J ends lost 2 bases and 7 bases, in that order; junction bases with no gene match: 4. The germline V gene has CDR1 MNHEY and CDR2 SVGAGI. CDR3 nucleotide sequence: TGTGCCAGCAGTTACCAGGTAGCGGGGGGGAATGAGCAGTTCTTC. Its protein product is CASSYQVAGGNEQFF.

The chain uses TRBV7-6 and TRBJ2-7; D not certain. Per the germline V gene, CDR1 is SGHVS and CDR2 is FNYEAQ. The V end lost 1 base, the J end lost 2 bases, and 12 bases lay between the germline ends. There are 15 residues in the CDR3. The CDR3 nucleotides are TGTGCCAGCAGCTTAGATACGGGTGTTGCCTACGAGCAGTACTTC. It is translated as CASSLDTGVAYEQYF. Full variable domain (missing parts from reference TRBV7-6 and TRBJ2-7): GAGVSQSPRYKVTKRGQDVALRCDPISGHVSLYWYRQALGQGPEFLTYFNYEAQQDKSGLPNDRFSAERPEGSISTLTIQRTEQRDSAMYRCASSLDTGVAYEQYFGPGTRLTVT.

The rearrangement links TRBV7-2 to TRBJ1-5, with 7 bases that match TRBD1. The CDR3 has 15 amino acids. The V and J ends lost 2 bases and 6 bases, in that order; junction bases with no gene match: 7. CDR1 and CDR2 from the germline V gene are SGHTA and FQGNSA. For the CDR3, the DNA is TGTGCCAGCAGCTTAAGGGGCCAGGGGGTTCAGCCCCAGCATTTT. Protein: CASSLRGQGVQPQHF.

V usage is TRBV5-4 and J usage is TRBJ2-3; 8 bases are shared with TRBD2. The J segment lost 4 bases and the V segment lost 4 bases, leaving 8 bases of the junction unmatched. The CDR3 is 15 amino acids. Germline values: CDR1 SGHNT, CDR2 YYREEE (reference sequence). The DNA of the CDR3 is TGTGCCAGCAGCATGACGGGGGGGCGAGCAGATACGCAGTATTTT. It specifies CASSMTGGRADTQYF.

In its sample, this clone was seen once. V is TRBV9 and J is TRBJ2-3, with 8 bases aligning to TRBD2. Unmatched junction bases numbered 5, after V lost 0 bases and J lost 5 bases. The CDR3 length is 15 residues. Germline V CDR1 and CDR2: SGDLS, YYNGEE. CDR3: CASSVEAGGRDTQYF. The CDR3 nucleotides are TGTGCCAGCAGCGTAGAGGCGGGGGGTCGAGATACGCAGTATTTT.